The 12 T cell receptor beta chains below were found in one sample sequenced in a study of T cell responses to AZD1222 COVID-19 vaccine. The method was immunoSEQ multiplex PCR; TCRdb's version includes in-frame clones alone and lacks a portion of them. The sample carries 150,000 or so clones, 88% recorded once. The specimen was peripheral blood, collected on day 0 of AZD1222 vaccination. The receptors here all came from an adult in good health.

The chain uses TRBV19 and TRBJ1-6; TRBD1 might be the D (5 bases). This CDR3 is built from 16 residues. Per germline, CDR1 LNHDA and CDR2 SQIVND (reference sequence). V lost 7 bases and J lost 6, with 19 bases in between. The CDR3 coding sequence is TGTGCCAGTACCGGCGGGGGAAAGGGGCTTAATTCACCCCTCCACTTT. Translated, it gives CASTGGGKGLNSPLHF.

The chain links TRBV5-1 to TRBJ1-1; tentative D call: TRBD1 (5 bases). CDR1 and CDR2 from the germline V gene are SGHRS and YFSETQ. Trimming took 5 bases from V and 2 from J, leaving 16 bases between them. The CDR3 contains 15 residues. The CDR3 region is CASRLKGTVNTEAFF. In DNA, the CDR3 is TGCGCCAGCAGGTTGAAAGGGACGGTTAACACTGAAGCTTTCTTT.

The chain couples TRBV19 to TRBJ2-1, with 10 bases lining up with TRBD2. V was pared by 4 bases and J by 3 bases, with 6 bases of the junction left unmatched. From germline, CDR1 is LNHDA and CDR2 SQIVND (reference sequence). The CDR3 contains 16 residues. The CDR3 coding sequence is TGTGCCAGTAGTACCCCAGCGGGGGGGCACTACAATGAGCAGTTCTTC. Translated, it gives CASSTPAGGHYNEQFF.

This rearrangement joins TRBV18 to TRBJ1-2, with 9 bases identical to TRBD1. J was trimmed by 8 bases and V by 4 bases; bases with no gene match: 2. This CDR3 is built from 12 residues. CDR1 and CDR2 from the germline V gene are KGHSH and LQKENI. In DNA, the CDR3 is TGTGCCAGCTCACAGGACAGGGGCGGCTACACCTTC. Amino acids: CASSQDRGGYTF.

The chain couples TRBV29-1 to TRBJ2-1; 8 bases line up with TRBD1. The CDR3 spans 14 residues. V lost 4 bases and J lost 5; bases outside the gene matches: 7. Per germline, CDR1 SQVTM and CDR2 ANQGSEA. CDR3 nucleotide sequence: TGCAGCGTTGCTGCAGGGGGCATCGACAATGAGCAGTTCTTC. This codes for CSVAAGGIDNEQFF.

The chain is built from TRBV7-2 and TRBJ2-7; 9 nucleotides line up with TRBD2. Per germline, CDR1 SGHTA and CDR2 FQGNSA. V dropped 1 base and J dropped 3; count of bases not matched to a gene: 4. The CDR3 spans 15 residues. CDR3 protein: CASSLGTSAVYEQYF. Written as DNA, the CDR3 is TGTGCCAGCAGCTTAGGGACTAGCGCCGTCTACGAGCAGTACTTC.

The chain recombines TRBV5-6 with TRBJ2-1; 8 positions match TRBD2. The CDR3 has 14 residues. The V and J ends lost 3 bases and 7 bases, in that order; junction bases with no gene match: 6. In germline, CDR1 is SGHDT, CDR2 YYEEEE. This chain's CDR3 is CASSYPAGDNEQFF. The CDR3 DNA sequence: TGTGCCAGCAGCTACCCAGCGGGGGATAATGAGCAGTTCTTC. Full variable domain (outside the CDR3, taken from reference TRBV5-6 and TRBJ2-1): DAGVTQSPTHLIKTRGQQVTLRCSPKSGHDTVSWYQQALGQGPQFIFQYYEEEERQRGNFPDRFSGHQFPNYSSELNVNALLLGDSALYLCASSYPAGDNEQFFGPGTRLTVL.

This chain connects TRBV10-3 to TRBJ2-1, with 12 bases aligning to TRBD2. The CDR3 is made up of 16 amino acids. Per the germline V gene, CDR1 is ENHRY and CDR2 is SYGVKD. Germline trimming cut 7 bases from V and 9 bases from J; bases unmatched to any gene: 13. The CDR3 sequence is CAINLASGGAAGEQFF. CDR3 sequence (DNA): TGTGCCATCAACCTAGCTAGCGGGGGGGCTGCCGGTGAGCAGTTCTTC.

CDR3 loop: CSAEGQGGQPQHF. The CDR3 coding sequence is TGCAGCGCCGAAGGACAGGGCGGGCAGCCCCAGCATTTT. V is TRBV29-1 and J is TRBJ1-5; 8 positions agree with TRBD1. The CDR3 length is 13 residues. V gave up 7 bases and J gave up 7 bases; unmatched junction bases: 9. Germline V gives CDR1 SQVTM, CDR2 ANQGSEA.

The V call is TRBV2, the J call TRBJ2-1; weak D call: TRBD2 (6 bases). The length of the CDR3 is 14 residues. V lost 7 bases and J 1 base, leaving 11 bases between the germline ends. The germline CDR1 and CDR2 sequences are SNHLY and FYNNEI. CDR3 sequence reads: CASNLAYSYNEQFF. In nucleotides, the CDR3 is TGTGCCAGCAATCTAGCGTATTCCTACAATGAGCAGTTCTTC.

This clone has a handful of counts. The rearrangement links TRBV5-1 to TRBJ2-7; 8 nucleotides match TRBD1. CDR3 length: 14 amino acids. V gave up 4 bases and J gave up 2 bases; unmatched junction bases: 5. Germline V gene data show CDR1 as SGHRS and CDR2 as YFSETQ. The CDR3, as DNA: TGCGCCAGCAGCCAGGACAGGGATACCTACGAGCAGTACTTC. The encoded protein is CASSQDRDTYEQYF. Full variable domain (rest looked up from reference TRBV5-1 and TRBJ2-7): KAGVTQTPRYLIKTRGQQVTLSCSPISGHRSVSWYQQTPGQGLQFLFEYFSETQRNKGNFPGRFSGRQFSNSRSEMNVSTLELGDSALYLCASSQDRDTYEQYFGPGTRLTVT.

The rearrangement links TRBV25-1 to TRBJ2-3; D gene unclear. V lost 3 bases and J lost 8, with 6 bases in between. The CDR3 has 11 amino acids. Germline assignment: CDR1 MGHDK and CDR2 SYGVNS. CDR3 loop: CASSEIATQYF. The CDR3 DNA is TGTGCCAGCAGTGAGATCGCTACGCAGTATTTT.